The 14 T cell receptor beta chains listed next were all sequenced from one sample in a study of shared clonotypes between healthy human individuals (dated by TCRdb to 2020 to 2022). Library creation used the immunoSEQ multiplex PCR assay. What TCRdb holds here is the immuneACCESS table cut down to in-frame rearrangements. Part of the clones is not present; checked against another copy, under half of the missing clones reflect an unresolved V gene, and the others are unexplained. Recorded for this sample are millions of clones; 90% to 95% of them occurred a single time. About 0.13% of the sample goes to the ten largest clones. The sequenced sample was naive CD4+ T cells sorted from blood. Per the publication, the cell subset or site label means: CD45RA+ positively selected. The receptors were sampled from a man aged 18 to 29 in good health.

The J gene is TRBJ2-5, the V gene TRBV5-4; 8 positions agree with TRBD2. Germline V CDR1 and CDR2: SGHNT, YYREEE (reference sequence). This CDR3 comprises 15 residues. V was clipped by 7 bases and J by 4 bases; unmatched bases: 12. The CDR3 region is CASRRRAGGRETQYF. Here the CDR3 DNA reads TGTGCCAGCCGAAGGAGGGCGGGGGGCCGAGAGACCCAGTACTTC.

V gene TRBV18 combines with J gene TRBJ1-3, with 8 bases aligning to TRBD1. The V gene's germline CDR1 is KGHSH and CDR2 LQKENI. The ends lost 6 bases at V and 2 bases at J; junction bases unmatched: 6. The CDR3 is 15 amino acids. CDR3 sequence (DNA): TGTGCCAGCTCCCCAGGGGGCCTAGCTGGAAACACCATATATTTT. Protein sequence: CASSPGGLAGNTIYF.

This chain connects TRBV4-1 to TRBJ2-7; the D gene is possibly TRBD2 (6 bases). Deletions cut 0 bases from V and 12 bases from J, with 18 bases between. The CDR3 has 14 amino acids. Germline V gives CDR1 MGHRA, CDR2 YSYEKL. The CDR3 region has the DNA TGCGCCAGCAGCCAAGATCGCAGCTCGGGGGACCCGTACTTC. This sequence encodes CASSQDRSSGDPYF.

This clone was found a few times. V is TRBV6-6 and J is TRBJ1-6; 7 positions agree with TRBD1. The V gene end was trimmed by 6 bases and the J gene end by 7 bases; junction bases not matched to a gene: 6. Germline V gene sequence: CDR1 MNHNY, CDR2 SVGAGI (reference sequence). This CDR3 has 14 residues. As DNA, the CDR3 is TGTGCCAGCAGCCGGGGACAGACGAATTCACCCCTCCACTTT. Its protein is CASSRGQTNSPLHF.

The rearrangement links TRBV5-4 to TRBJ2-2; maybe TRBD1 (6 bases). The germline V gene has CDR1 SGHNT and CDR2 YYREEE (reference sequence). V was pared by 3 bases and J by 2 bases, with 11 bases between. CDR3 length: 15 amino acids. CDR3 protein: CASSYPTGNTGELFF. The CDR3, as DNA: TGTGCCAGCAGCTATCCGACAGGCAACACCGGGGAGCTGTTTTTT. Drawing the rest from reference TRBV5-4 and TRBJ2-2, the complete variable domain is ETGVTQSPTHLIKTRGQQVTLRCSSQSGHNTVSWYQQALGQGPQFIFQYYREEENGRGNFPPRFSGLQFPNYSSELNVNALELDDSALYLCASSYPTGNTGELFFGEGSRLTVL.

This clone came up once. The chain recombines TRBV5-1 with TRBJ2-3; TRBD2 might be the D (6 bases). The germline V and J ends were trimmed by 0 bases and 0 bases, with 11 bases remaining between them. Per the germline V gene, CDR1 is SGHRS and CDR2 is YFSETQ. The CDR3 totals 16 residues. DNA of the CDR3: TGCGCCAGCAGCTTGGCTCCTAGCGCCAGCACAGATACGCAGTATTTT. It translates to CASSLAPSASTDTQYF.

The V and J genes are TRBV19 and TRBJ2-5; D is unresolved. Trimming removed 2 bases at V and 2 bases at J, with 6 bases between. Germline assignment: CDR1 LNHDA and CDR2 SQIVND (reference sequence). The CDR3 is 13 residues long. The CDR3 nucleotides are TGTGCCAGTAGTATAAGTCAGCAAGAGACCCAGTACTTC. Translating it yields CASSISQQETQYF.

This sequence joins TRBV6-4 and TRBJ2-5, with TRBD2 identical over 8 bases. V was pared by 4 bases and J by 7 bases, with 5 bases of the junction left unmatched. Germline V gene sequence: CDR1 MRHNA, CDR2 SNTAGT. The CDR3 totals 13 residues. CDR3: CASSATSGGTQYF. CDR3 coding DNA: TGTGCCAGCAGTGCCACGAGCGGGGGGACCCAGTACTTC.

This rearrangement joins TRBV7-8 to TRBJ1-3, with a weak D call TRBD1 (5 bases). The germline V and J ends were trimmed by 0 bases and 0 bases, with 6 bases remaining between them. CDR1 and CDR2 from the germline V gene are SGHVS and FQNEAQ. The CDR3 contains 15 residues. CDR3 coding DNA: TGTGCCAGCAGCTTAGCAGGGGCCTCTGGAAACACCATATATTTT. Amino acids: CASSLAGASGNTIYF.

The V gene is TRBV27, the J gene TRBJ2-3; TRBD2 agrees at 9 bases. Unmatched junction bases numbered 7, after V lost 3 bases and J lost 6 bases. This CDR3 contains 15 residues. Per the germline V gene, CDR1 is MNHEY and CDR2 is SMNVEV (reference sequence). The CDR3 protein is CASSFGGGRVDTQYF. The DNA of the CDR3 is TGTGCCAGCAGTTTTGGGGGCGGGAGGGTGGATACGCAGTATTTT.

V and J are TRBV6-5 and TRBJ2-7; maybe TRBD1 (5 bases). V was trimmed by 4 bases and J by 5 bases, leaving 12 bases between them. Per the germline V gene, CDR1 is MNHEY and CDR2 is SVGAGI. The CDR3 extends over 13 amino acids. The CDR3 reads CASSLSRAHEQYF. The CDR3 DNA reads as TGTGCCAGCAGTTTGTCCAGGGCCCACGAGCAGTACTTC.

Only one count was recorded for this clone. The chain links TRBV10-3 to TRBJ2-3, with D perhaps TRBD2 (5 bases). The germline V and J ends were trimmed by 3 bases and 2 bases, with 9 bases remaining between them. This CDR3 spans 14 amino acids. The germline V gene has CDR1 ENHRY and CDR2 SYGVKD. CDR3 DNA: TGTGCCATCAGTGATGGCGGACTCACAGATACGCAGTATTTT. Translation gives CAISDGGLTDTQYF.

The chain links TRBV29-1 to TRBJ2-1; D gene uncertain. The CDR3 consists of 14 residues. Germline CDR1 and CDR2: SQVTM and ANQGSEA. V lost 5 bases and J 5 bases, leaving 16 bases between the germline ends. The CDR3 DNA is TGCAGCGTTCGGTGGGAACAAGCTAACAATGAGCAGTTCTTC. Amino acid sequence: CSVRWEQANNEQFF.

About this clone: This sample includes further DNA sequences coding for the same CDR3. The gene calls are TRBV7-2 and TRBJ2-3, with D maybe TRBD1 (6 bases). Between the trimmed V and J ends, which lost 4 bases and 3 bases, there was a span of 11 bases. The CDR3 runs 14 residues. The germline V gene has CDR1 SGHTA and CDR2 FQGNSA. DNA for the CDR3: TGTGCCAGCAGCTCACAGGGTTGGACAGATACGCAGTATTTT. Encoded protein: CASSSQGWTDTQYF.